These 9 T cell receptor beta chains originate from one sample sequenced in a study of T cell changes during pregnancy in multiple sclerosis. This table comes from immunoSEQ multiplex PCR, and its TCRdb copy is limited to in-frame clones, with some not included. The sample records some 80,000 clones, 92% being singletons. Sequenced here: peripheral blood, sampled before pregnancy. Receptor source: a female donor with multiple sclerosis, enrolled in a pregnancy study.

The chain links TRBV5-1 to TRBJ1-3, with D maybe TRBD1 (6 bases). The germline V gene encodes CDR1 SGHRS and CDR2 YFSETQ. The CDR3 sequence is 15 residues long. V was clipped by 0 bases and J by 8 bases, with 15 bases between them. The CDR3 sequence is CASSLGGGEGHTIYF. CDR3 DNA: TGCGCCAGCAGCTTGGGCGGGGGCGAAGGACACACCATATATTTT.

In this sample, this clone turned up once. The V call is TRBV10-2, the J call TRBJ1-1; 8 nucleotides agree with TRBD1. Per the germline V gene, CDR1 is WSHSY and CDR2 is SAAADI. The CDR3 runs 14 residues. V lost 6 bases, J lost 1 base, and 4 bases stayed unmatched. The CDR3 DNA reads TGCGCCAGCAGGGCCGGGACAGGGAACACTGAAGCTTTCTTT. Residues: CASRAGTGNTEAFF.

The chain couples TRBV20-1 to TRBJ1-1; tentatively, D is TRBD1 (6 bases). This CDR3 comprises 11 residues. Germline V gene data show CDR1 as DFQATT and CDR2 as SNEGSKA (reference sequence). Between the trimmed V and J ends, which lost 1 base and 11 bases, there was a span of 11 bases. CDR3 DNA: TGCAGTGCTAGAGGCGGACAGTCCGCTTTCTTT. It is translated as CSARGGQSAFF.

The chain joins TRBV6-1 to TRBJ2-7, with D hard to call. This CDR3 comprises 10 residues. In germline, CDR1 is MNHNS, CDR2 SASEGT. The germline V and J ends were trimmed by 8 bases and 4 bases, with 6 bases remaining between them. CDR3 region: CASSIYEQYF. In DNA form, the CDR3 reads TGTGCCAGCTCAATTTACGAGCAGTACTTC.

V usage is TRBV5-4 and J usage is TRBJ2-2; 7 nucleotides align to TRBD2. The CDR3 is 16 residues long. Losses at the gene ends were 0 bases for V and 5 bases for J; bases not matched to a gene: 7. Germline CDR1 is SGHNT and CDR2 is YYREEE (reference sequence). The CDR3: CASSLAGGSSTGELFF. Written as DNA, the CDR3 is TGTGCCAGCAGCTTGGCCGGCGGGAGTAGTACCGGGGAGCTGTTTTTT.

This chain joins TRBV21-1 and TRBJ1-2; the D call in the table, TRBD1, was not verified against the DNA. TRBV21-1 is a pseudogene locus. There are 13 residues in the CDR3. CDR3 protein: CASSLRDSYGYTF. The CDR3 region has the DNA TGTGCCAGCAGCCTCCGGGACAGCTATGGCTACACCTTC.

The V and J genes are TRBV19 and TRBJ2-3; D gene uncertain. V was trimmed by 4 bases and J by 5 bases, leaving 10 bases between them. From germline, CDR1 is LNHDA and CDR2 SQIVND (reference sequence). The CDR3 loop spans 13 amino acids. The CDR3 region is CASSNVVLDTQYF. The CDR3 coding sequence is TGTGCCAGTAGTAACGTAGTTCTAGATACGCAGTATTTT. The whole variable domain, filled in from reference TRBV19 and TRBJ2-3, reads DGGITQSPKYLFRKEGQNVTLSCEQNLNHDAMYWYRQDPGQGLRLIYYSQIVNDFQKGDIAEGYSVSREKKESFPLTVTSAQKNPTAFYLCASSNVVLDTQYFGPGTRLTVL.

The chain is built from TRBV5-6 and TRBJ1-1; D unclear. Per germline, CDR1 SGHDT and CDR2 YYEEEE. CDR3 length: 15 residues. Trimming took 3 bases from V and 0 from J, leaving 12 bases between them. The CDR3 DNA sequence: TGTGCCAGCAGCTCGCTGCGAACCGTGAACACTGAAGCTTTCTTT. This sequence encodes CASSSLRTVNTEAFF.

V gene TRBV6-5 combines with J gene TRBJ2-1, with D unresolved. Germline assignment: CDR1 MNHEY and CDR2 SVGAGI. There are 16 residues in the CDR3. Deletions cut 0 bases from V and 0 bases from J, with 9 bases between. The CDR3 is CASSYSLATSYNEQFF. The CDR3 DNA follows: TGTGCCAGCAGTTACTCGTTAGCTACCTCCTACAATGAGCAGTTCTTC.